This T cell receptor (beta chain) derives from a study of T cells in Graves' hyperthyroidism and ophthalmopathy. RNA transcripts served as the template for amplifying TCR beta CDR3 regions. First-round RT-PCR with HTBI primers amplified the TCR CDR3 region. MiXCR, run by TCRdb on the multiplex PCR reads, gives a single entry per CDR3 protein. Found here are around 360,000 distinct CDR3 sequences, 12% to 15% of them singletons; the top ten hold roughly a fifth. Germline CDR1 and CDR2: DFQATT and SNEGSKA (reference sequence). The CDR3 contains 13 residues. Trimming stripped 0 bases from V and 6 bases from J, with 12 bases between. This clonotype was found a few times. On the basis of clinical symptoms, serum thyroxine and TRAb, thyroid ultrasound and orbital computed tomography, diagnoses were made.

The sample taken for sequencing was blood. The genes are TRBV20-1 and TRBJ2-7, with D unresolved. The receptor comes from a woman aged 55-69 years with Graves' ophthalmopathy. In DNA form, the CDR3 reads TGCAGTGCTAGAGACCGGTCCTGGGGCGAGCAGTACTTC. Encoded protein: CSARDRSWGEQYF.